The clone carrying this T cell receptor beta chain occurred once. The sample comes from a study of shared clonotypes between healthy human individuals. Data came from immunoSEQ multiplex PCR; TCRdb stores just in-frame clones and leaves some out. The table shows fewer than 1 million clones, with 95% to 97% occurring only once. Terminally differentiated effector memory CD45RA+ cells were excluded by CCR7 positive selection of CD45RO-negative cells. The receptor was derived from a man aged 30 to 39 in good health. Sequenced input: naive CD8+ T cells sorted from blood.

The CDR3 region is CASSLSQGQGLDTGELFF. DNA for the CDR3: TGTGCCAGCAGCTTAAGTCAGGGACAGGGGCTGGACACCGGGGAGCTGTTTTTT. The chain is built from TRBV7-6 and TRBJ2-2; 10 bases line up with TRBD1. Germline trimming cut 2 bases from V and 3 bases from J; bases unmatched to any gene: 9. The CDR3 loop spans 18 amino acids. The germline gives CDR1 SGHVS, CDR2 FNYEAQ.